This TCR beta chain is drawn from a study of CD8+ T cells in alopecia areata. A remark on this clone: Other nucleotide sequences from this sample produce the same CDR3.

Documented treatment: oral pan-JAK inhibitor, 5-10 mg twice daily. The V gene's germline CDR1 is SGHRS and CDR2 YFSETQ. The CDR3 covers 13 residues. V was shortened by 1 base and J by 1 base, with 4 bases between the two germline ends. cDNA serving as the sequencing template came from extracted, reverse transcribed RNA. TCRdb's table, derived via immunoSEQ multiplex PCR, lists solely in-frame clones and lacks some. The sample consists of fewer than 150,000 clones, roughly four fifths of them appearing once. This TCR was recovered from a human donor with alopecia areata. Sample: CD8+ T cells sorted from blood, taken at week 4, from a patient treated with tofacitinib. The V call is TRBV5-1, the J call TRBJ2-3; unclear D gene. The CDR3 sequence: CASSLSGTDTQYF. CDR3 nucleotide sequence: TGCGCCAGCAGCTTGTCCGGCACAGATACGCAGTATTTT.